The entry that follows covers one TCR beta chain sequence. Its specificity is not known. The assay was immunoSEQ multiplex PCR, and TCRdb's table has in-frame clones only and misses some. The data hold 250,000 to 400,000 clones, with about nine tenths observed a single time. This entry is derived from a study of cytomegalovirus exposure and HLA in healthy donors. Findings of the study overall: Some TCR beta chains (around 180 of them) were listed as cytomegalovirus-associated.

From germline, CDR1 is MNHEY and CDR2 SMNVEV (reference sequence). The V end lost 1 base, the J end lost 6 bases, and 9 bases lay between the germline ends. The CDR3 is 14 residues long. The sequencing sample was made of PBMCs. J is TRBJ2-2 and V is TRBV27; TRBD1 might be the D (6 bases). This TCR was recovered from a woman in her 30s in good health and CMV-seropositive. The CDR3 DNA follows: TGTGCCAGCAGTTTATACAGGGTGCCCGGGGAGCTGTTTTTT. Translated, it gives CASSLYRVPGELFF.